These 9 T cell receptor beta chains originate from one sample sequenced in a study of TIL therapy for anti-PD-1-resistant metastatic lung cancer. Sequencing used immunoSEQ v3. The protocol was immunoSEQ multiplex PCR, while the TCRdb copy is restricted to in-frame clones and leaves out a portion. Among 20,000 to 30,000 clones listed, 63% were seen once. Time point specified: pre-treatment sample, taken before nivolumab and TIL therapy. Tumor tissue came from excised metastases, mostly pleural nodules or supraclavicular lymph nodes. The specimen was tumor tissue, collected at baseline. These receptors all come from a woman aged 30-85 years with non-small cell lung cancer.

CDR3 in DNA: TGTGCCAGCAGCTTTAGGACAGGCCATTCTGCGGGGAGGGAAAAACTGTTTTTT. Its translation: CASSFRTGHSAGREKLFF. The chain has TRBV5-6 and TRBJ1-4, with 7 bases that match TRBD1. The CDR3 loop spans 18 amino acids. Trimming removed 2 bases from V and 8 bases from J; junction bases left unmatched: 18. Germline values: CDR1 SGHDT, CDR2 YYEEEE.

The chain links TRBV6-6 to TRBJ1-2, with D perhaps matching TRBD1 (5 bases). Germline assignment: CDR1 MNHNY and CDR2 SVGAGI (reference sequence). V was cut by 5 bases and J by 8 bases, with 21 bases left in between. This CDR3 contains 15 residues. The CDR3, as DNA: TGTGCCAGCAGTAACAATCCGGGGAGGGGACGCGGCTACACCTTC. Translated: CASSNNPGRGRGYTF.

This chain uses TRBV20-1 with TRBJ2-7; 9 bases match TRBD1. The V segment lost 8 bases and the J segment 3 bases; nucleotides outside the gene matches: 2. Germline V gene sequence: CDR1 DFQATT, CDR2 SNEGSKA (reference sequence). The CDR3 spans 11 residues. The CDR3 reads CSTGQGYEQYF. The CDR3 DNA follows: TGCAGTACGGGACAGGGCTACGAGCAGTACTTC.

The chain couples TRBV7-9 to TRBJ2-7; 10 positions agree with TRBD2. The CDR3 length is 15 residues. V dropped 4 bases and J dropped 3; count of bases not matched to a gene: 6. CDR1 and CDR2 (germline): SEHNR, FQNEAQ (reference sequence). DNA of the CDR3: TGTGCCAGCAGCTACCCTAGCGGGAGAAACTACGAGCAGTACTTC. Amino acid sequence: CASSYPSGRNYEQYF.

V gene TRBV10-2 combines with J gene TRBJ2-1; 9 nucleotides match TRBD1. Germline V gene lookup returns CDR1 WSHSY and CDR2 SAAADI. V shed 7 bases and J 11 bases; nucleotides not matched to a gene: 9. The CDR3 spans 13 residues. The CDR3 reads CASTGQGIGKQFF. The CDR3 DNA reads TGCGCCAGCACGGGACAGGGTATCGGAAAGCAGTTCTTC.

V and J are TRBV6-1 and TRBJ1-2, with D maybe TRBD1 (6 bases). The CDR3 covers 13 residues. Germline values: CDR1 MNHNS, CDR2 SASEGT. The CDR3 sequence is CASGRGTPYGYTF. The CDR3 coding sequence is TGTGCGAGCGGACGAGGGACACCCTATGGCTACACCTTC.

This sequence joins TRBV9 and TRBJ2-7, with 11 bases identical to TRBD2. CDR1 is SGDLS and CDR2 is YYNGEE in the germline V gene. Trimming took 4 bases from V and 2 from J; bases not matched to a gene: 5. This CDR3 is built from 15 residues. The DNA of the CDR3 is TGTGCCAGCAGCCCCCGACTAGCGGGACCCTACGAGCAGTACTTC. As protein: CASSPRLAGPYEQYF.

The rearrangement joins TRBV30 to TRBJ2-7; 9 bases map to TRBD2. Trimming removed 7 bases from V and 5 bases from J; junction bases left unmatched: 6. CDR1 GTSNPN and CDR2 SVGIG come from the germline V gene (reference sequence). The CDR3 covers 12 residues. For the CDR3, the DNA is TGTGCCTCCTACGCGGGGGGGAACGAGCAGTACTTC. This sequence encodes CASYAGGNEQYF.

The chain recombines TRBV5-1 with TRBJ1-2; D gene ambiguous. V lost 0 bases and J 5 bases, leaving 11 bases between the germline ends. The CDR3 totals 14 residues. CDR1 is SGHRS and CDR2 is YFSETQ in the germline V gene. CDR3 DNA: TGCGCCAGCAGCTTGGACCCTGGGGATTATGGCTACACCTTC. Residues: CASSLDPGDYGYTF.